This TCR beta chain was sequenced in a study of cytomegalovirus exposure and HLA in healthy donors. Study-level points and caveats: A prior analysis recorded that most TCR beta V segments were productive about 87% or about 30% of the time. Later on, analysis showed that most CMV-associated TCR beta chains appeared to be HLA-restricted. Follow-up analysis found HLA locus-dependent TCR association rates, highest for DRB1 and lowest for HLA-C. When a later analysis compared HLA-associated TCR beta chains with equally common others, the HLA-associated chains turned out to be more clonally expanded and to have lower generation probabilities.

V lost 5 bases to trimming and J lost 5 bases; unmatched junction nucleotides: 11. The length of the CDR3 is 15 residues. The V gene's germline CDR1 is MNHNS and CDR2 SASEGT. This clone was seen once. Its antigen is unidentified. Primers for the PCR totalled 60 Vbeta and 13 Jbeta. The table came from immunoSEQ multiplex PCR; TCRdb's copy has only in-frame clones and leaves some out. The sample has about 140,000 clones, around three quarters seen once; the top ten hold about 3%. The rearrangement joins TRBV6-1 to TRBJ1-1, with 7 bases fitting TRBD1. The material sequenced was PBMCs. The clonotype originates from a male donor in good health and CMV-seronegative. CDR3 in amino acids: CASSSWTGRRTEAFF. The CDR3, as DNA: TGTGCCAGCAGTTCCTGGACAGGTCGAAGAACTGAAGCTTTCTTT.